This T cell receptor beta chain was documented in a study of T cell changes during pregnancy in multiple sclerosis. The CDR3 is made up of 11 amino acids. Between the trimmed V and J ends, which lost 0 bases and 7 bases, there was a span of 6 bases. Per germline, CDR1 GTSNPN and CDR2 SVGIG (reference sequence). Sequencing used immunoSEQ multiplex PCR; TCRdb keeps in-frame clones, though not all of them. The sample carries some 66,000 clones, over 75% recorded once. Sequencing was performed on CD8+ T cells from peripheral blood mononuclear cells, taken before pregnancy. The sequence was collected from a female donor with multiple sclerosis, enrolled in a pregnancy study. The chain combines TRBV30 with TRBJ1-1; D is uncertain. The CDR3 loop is CAWSVQIEAFF. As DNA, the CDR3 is TGTGCCTGGAGTGTACAGATTGAAGCTTTCTTT.